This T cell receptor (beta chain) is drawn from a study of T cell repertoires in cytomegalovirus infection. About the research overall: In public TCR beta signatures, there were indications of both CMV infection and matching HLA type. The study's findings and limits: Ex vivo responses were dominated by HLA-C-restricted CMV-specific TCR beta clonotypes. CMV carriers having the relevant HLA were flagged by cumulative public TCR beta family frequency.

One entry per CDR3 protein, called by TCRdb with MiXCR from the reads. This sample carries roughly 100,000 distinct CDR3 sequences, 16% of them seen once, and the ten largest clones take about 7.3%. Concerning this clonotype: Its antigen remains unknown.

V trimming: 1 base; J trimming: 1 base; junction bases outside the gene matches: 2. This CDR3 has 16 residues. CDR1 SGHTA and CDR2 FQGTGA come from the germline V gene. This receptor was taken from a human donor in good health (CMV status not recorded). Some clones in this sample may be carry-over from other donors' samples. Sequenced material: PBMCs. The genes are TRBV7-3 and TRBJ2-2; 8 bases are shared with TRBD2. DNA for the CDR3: TGTGCCAGCAGCTTAAGCGGGGGGATGAACACCGGGGAGCTGTTTTTT. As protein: CASSLSGGMNTGELFF.